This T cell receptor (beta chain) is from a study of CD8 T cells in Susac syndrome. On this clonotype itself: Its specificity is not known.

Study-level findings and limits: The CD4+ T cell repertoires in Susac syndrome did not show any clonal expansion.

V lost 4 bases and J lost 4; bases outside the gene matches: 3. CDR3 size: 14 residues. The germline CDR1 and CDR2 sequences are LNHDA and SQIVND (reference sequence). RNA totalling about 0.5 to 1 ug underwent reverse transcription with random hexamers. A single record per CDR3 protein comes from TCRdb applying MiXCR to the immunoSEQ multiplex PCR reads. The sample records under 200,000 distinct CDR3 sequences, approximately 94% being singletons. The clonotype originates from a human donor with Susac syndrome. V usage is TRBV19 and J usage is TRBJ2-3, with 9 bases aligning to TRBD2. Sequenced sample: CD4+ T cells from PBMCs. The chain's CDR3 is CASSSGGAADTQYF. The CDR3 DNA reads TGTGCCAGTAGTAGCGGGGGGGCCGCAGATACGCAGTATTTT.